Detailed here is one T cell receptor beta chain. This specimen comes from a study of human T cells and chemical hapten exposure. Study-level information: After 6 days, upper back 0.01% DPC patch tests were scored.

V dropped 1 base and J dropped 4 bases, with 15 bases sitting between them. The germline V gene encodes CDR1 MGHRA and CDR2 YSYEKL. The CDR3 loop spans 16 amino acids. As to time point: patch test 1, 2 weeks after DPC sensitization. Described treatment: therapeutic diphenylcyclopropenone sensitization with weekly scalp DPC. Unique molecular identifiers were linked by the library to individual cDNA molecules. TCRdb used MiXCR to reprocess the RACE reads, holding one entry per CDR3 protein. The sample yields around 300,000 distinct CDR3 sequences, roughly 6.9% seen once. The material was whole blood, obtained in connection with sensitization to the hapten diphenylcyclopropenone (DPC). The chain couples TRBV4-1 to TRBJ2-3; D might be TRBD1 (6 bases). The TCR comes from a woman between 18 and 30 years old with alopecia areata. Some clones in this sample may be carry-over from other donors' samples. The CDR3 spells CASSQGAWSGADTQYF. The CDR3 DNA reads TGCGCCAGCAGCCAAGGAGCTTGGTCAGGGGCAGATACGCAGTATTTT.